Listed below are T cell receptor beta chains from one sample, sequenced in a study of shared clonotypes between healthy human individuals. Generated by immunoSEQ multiplex PCR, the TCRdb table keeps only in-frame clones and is missing some. Of more than 2 million clones listed, 90% to 95% are singletons. The sample taken for sequencing was naive CD8+ T cells from PBMCs. Receptors originate from a man between 18 and 29 years old in good health. Some clones in this sample may be carry-over from other donors' samples. The CDR3 runs from the conserved cysteine through the conserved F or W. A D gene is named only where the DNA matches it firmly. Clone sizes are given selectively: once, few, many, or a class where the clone is expanded.

abundance	d_gene	v_gene	j_gene	CDR3nt	CDR3aa
NA	TRBD2	TRBV10-3	TRBJ2-7	TGTGCCATCAGTGAGCCGGGACTAGCGGGAGAAGCCTACGAGCAGTACTTC	CAISEPGLAGEAYEQYF
NA	TRBD2	TRBV7-9	TRBJ2-3	TGTGCCAGCAGCCCCCCCTCCAAACTAGCGGGGGGCCCCGATACGCAGTATTTT	CASSPPSKLAGGPDTQYF
NA	NA	TRBV29-1	TRBJ1-1	TGCAGCGCCCGAGCAAATGAAGCTTTCTTT	CSARANEAFF
NA	NA	TRBV2	TRBJ2-2	TGTGCCAGCAGTGATCGTGGGACAGGGGCCCGAGATGGGCTAGCGGGAGTAGCCGGGGAGCTGTTTTTT	CASSDRGTGARDGLAGVAGELFF
NA	NA	TRBV28	TRBJ1-4	TGTGCCAGCAGTTTAGGGCCTCCTTTTAATGAAAAACTGTTTTTT	CASSLGPPFNEKLFF
NA	TRBD2	TRBV7-9	TRBJ2-7	TGTGCCAGCAGTTTCCCGGGACTAGAAAACGAGCAGTACTTC	CASSFPGLENEQYF
once	NA	TRBV5-8	TRBJ1-1	TGTGCCAGCAGCTTAGCAGGGTCCTTATTTGAAGCTTTCTTT	CASSLAGSLFEAFF
NA	NA	TRBV27	TRBJ2-7	TGTGCCAGCAGTTTATCGGTGGGGGGAGGCCAATACGAGCAGTACTTC	CASSLSVGGGQYEQYF
once	TRBD1	TRBV9	TRBJ1-2	TGTGCCAGCAGCGTCACCTCAGAGGGGGCACGGGGCTACACCTTC	CASSVTSEGARGYTF
NA	NA	TRBV4-1	TRBJ1-3	TGCGCCAGCAGCCGAAGAATCGGAAACACCATATATTTT	CASSRRIGNTIYF
NA	NA	TRBV28	TRBJ2-7	TGTGCCAGCAGTCAAGCCTGGGGACAATTGAGCGGCGAGCAGTACTTC	CASSQAWGQLSGEQYF
NA	TRBD2	TRBV6-5	TRBJ2-7	TGTGCCAGCAGTCCGCTAGCGGGAGACTCCTACGAGCAGTACTTC	CASSPLAGDSYEQYF
NA	NA	TRBV11-3	TRBJ2-1	TGTGCCAGCAGCTTAGAGCTACCAGCGGCCAGCTCCTACAATGAGCAGTTCTTC	CASSLELPAASSYNEQFF
NA	NA	TRBV6-6	TRBJ1-4	TGTGCCAGCAGCACTGATCCTAGGACGGCCTGGATTTTT	CASSTDPRTAWIF
NA	NA	TRBV10-1	TRBJ2-2	TGCGCCACCCGCCAAGCGAACACCGGGGAGCTGTTTTTT	CATRQANTGELFF
NA	TRBD1	TRBV27	TRBJ2-1	TGTGCCAGCAGTACAACAGGGGATGAGCAGTTCTTC	CASSTTGDEQFF
NA	NA	TRBV28	TRBJ1-1	TGTGCCAGCAGGAGAAATGGGGACACTGAAGCTTTCTTT	CASRRNGDTEAFF
once	NA	TRBV6-1	TRBJ2-5	TGTGCCAGCAGTGAAAGTAGGGGCAGGGCGTTAGGAGAGACCCAGTACTTC	CASSESRGRALGETQYF
NA	TRBD2	TRBV6-5	TRBJ2-7	TGTGCCAGCAGTTACCTGGGACTAGGATACGAGCAGTACTTC	CASSYLGLGYEQYF
NA	TRBD1	TRBV11-3	TRBJ2-7	TGTGCCAGCAGCTTCCCAGGGGGTCACGAGCAGTACTTC	CASSFPGGHEQYF
NA	TRBD1	TRBV7-6	TRBJ1-5	TGTGCCAGCAGTACGGGACAGGGGGGCAATCAGCCCCAGCATTTT	CASSTGQGGNQPQHF
NA	TRBD1	TRBV11-2	TRBJ2-1	TGTGCCAGCAGCTTATTGAGGGGGCAGAGCTCCTACAATGAGCAGTTCTTC	CASSLLRGQSSYNEQFF
NA	NA	TRBV19	TRBJ2-1	TGTGCCAGTAGTAACCGGGGCTCCTACAATGAGCAGTTCTTC	CASSNRGSYNEQFF
NA	NA	TRBV28	TRBJ2-7	TGTGCCAGCAGTCTAACCCTTCGGCAGACCCTCTCCTACGAGCAGTACTTC	CASSLTLRQTLSYEQYF
NA	NA	TRBV6-1	TRBJ1-1	TGTGCCAGCAGGCCTACAGGGTATTCTGAAGCTTTCTTT	CASRPTGYSEAFF
NA	NA	TRBV6-5	TRBJ2-3	TGTGCCAGCAGTTACGACCTGGAGTTAAGAGATACGCAGTATTTT	CASSYDLELRDTQYF
NA	NA	TRBV9	TRBJ2-1	TGTGCCAGCAGCGTAGAAGGGACTCCCTACAATGAGCAGTTCTTC	CASSVEGTPYNEQFF
NA	NA	TRBV5-6	TRBJ2-7	TGTGCCAGCAGCTTGTGGAGGGGGCCCTACGAGCAGTACTTC	CASSLWRGPYEQYF
NA	TRBD2	TRBV7-8	TRBJ2-3	TGTGCCAGCAGTCTTCTAGCGGGAGGGCCCACAGATACGCAGTATTTT	CASSLLAGGPTDTQYF
NA	TRBD2	TRBV4-2	TRBJ2-7	TGTGCCAGCAGCCTAGCGGGGAGGAGCTCCTACGAGCAGTACTTC	CASSLAGRSSYEQYF
NA	NA	TRBV19	TRBJ1-5	TGTGCCAGTAGTACTCCCACAGCCGACCCAGCCCAGCCCCAGCATTTT	CASSTPTADPAQPQHF
once	NA	TRBV5-1	TRBJ2-3	TGCGCCAGCAGCGTACAGGGTAAGGAGCTTTCCGAGACCACTTGCAAAACTAGCACAGATACGCAGTATTTT	CASSVQGKELSETTCKTSTDTQYF
NA	TRBD1	TRBV7-9	TRBJ1-2	TGTGCCAGCAGGGGGAGAGCCGGGACAGGGAGCAACCCCAACTATGGCTACACCTTC	CASRGRAGTGSNPNYGYTF
few	NA	TRBV19	TRBJ2-2	TGTGCCAGTAGTATCGACGGATGGGCCGGGGAGCTGTTTTTT	CASSIDGWAGELFF
NA	NA	TRBV13	TRBJ2-1	TGTGCCAGCAGCCCAGAGGGACTTTACAATGAGCAGTTCTTC	CASSPEGLYNEQFF
NA	TRBD1	TRBV18	TRBJ2-7	TGTGCCAGCTCACCGACAGGGCTCACCTACGAGCAGTACTTC	CASSPTGLTYEQYF
NA	NA	TRBV13	TRBJ2-5	TGTGCCAGCAGCGTTGGGAGAGCTGGGGAGACCCAGTACTTC	CASSVGRAGETQYF
NA	NA	TRBV4-2	TRBJ2-5	TGTGCCAGCAGCCCCGGAGGGCCGGAGACCCAGTACTTC	CASSPGGPETQYF
NA	NA	TRBV19	TRBJ1-1	TGTGCCGTGGGGGGCACTGAAGCTTTCTTT	CAVGGTEAFF
NA	TRBD1	TRBV6-1	TRBJ1-1	TGTGCCAGCAGTCCCGGGGGACAGCCAGCTTTCTTT	CASSPGGQPAFF
NA	NA	TRBV28	TRBJ1-6	TGTGCCAGCATGGAACGACCTTATAATTCACCCCTCCACTTT	CASMERPYNSPLHF
NA	TRBD2	TRBV6-6	TRBJ2-7	TGTGCCAGCAGTTACTCTGCTAGCGGGGAGGAGCAGTACTTC	CASSYSASGEEQYF
NA	NA	TRBV6-5	TRBJ2-7	TGTGCCAGCAGTTATCAGGATACCCCTACGCGGGAGCAGTACTTC	CASSYQDTPTREQYF
NA	NA	TRBV28	TRBJ1-3	TGTGCCAGCAGTTTACGGCAGACGTTCTCTGGAAACACCATATATTTT	CASSLRQTFSGNTIYF
NA	NA	TRBV14	TRBJ2-3	TGTGCCAGCAGCCTACCACCCCTGACAGAGCATGGGAGCACAGATACGCAGTATTTT	CASSLPPLTEHGSTDTQYF